This T cell receptor (beta chain) was documented in a study of CD8 T cell repertoires and HIV-1 epitope variants. About this clone: As yet, its antigen is unknown.

Clones were sequenced by immunoSEQ multiplex PCR, and TCRdb holds only the in-frame ones, with some missing. The data hold approximately 5,000 clones, with 60% to 80% observed a single time. The TCR comes from a male donor with HIV. The sequenced sample was cultured CD8+ T cells derived from PBMCs.

Written as DNA, the CDR3 is TGTGCCAGCAGTTACTCTCCTAGCGGGGGGGCCCGTGAGCAGTTCTTC. Translated, it gives CASSYSPSGGAREQFF. V is TRBV6-5 and J is TRBJ2-1; 12 bases agree with TRBD2. Germline V gene data show CDR1 as MNHEY and CDR2 as SVGAGI. The ends lost 0 bases at V and 9 bases at J; junction bases unmatched: 6. The CDR3 is made up of 16 amino acids.